This is a list of T cell receptor beta chains from one sample in a study of cytomegalovirus exposure and HLA in healthy donors. Profiling relied on immunoSEQ multiplex PCR, and the TCRdb table lists in-frame clones only, not all of them. The sample has about 230,000 clones, approximately 80% seen once. Sequenced sample: PBMCs. Receptors originate from a woman aged 40 to 50 in good health and CMV-seronegative. The CDR3 runs from the conserved cysteine through the conserved F or W. The D gene is left open where the match is weak. Clone size is not always given. Where it is, it says once, few, many or a class for expanded clones.

j_call clone_size v_call d_call cdr3_aa cdr3_nt
TRBJ2-4 - TRBV18 - CASSPGQWQNIQYF TGTGCCAGCTCACCAGGGCAGTGGCAAAACATTCAGTACTTC
TRBJ2-5 - TRBV18 - CASSPPSLETQYF TGTGCCAGCTCACCACCGAGCTTGGAGACCCAGTACTTC
TRBJ1-6 - TRBV30 - CAWSYGRQINSPLHF TGTGCCTGGAGTTACGGGAGACAGATTAATTCACCCCTCCACTTT
TRBJ2-1 - TRBV2 - CASSSNSNEQFF TGTGCCAGCAGTTCTAACAGCAATGAGCAGTTCTTC
TRBJ1-1 - TRBV5-4 TRBD1 CASSLNPGQGLNTEAFF TGTGCCAGCAGCTTGAACCCGGGACAGGGCTTGAACACTGAAGCTTTCTTT
TRBJ1-1 - TRBV4-2 - CASTPSGNTEAFF TGTGCCAGCACCCCCTCCGGGAACACTGAAGCTTTCTTT
TRBJ1-5 - TRBV10-3 TRBD1 CAISESKGTGTQHF TGTGCCATCAGTGAGTCGAAGGGGACAGGGACCCAGCATTTT
TRBJ2-1 - TRBV7-2 - CASSPQWGGYNEQFF TGTGCCAGCAGCCCTCAGTGGGGCGGCTACAATGAGCAGTTCTTC
TRBJ1-5 - TRBV19 - CASRRMGNQPQHF TGTGCCAGTAGGAGGATGGGCAATCAGCCCCAGCATTTT
TRBJ1-2 - TRBV4-3 TRBD1 CASSQIEGQGFYTF TGCGCCAGCAGCCAAATCGAGGGACAGGGGTTCTACACCTTC
TRBJ2-6 - TRBV15 - CATSRDLGAGGANVLTF TGTGCCACCAGCAGAGATCTTGGGGCTGGTGGGGCCAACGTCCTGACTTTC
TRBJ1-1 - TRBV18 - CASSPLQGTAEAFF TGTGCCAGCTCACCACTCCAGGGGACGGCTGAAGCTTTCTTT
TRBJ1-1 - TRBV5-4 - CASSLERLLTEAFF TGTGCCAGCAGCTTGGAACGGTTGCTCACTGAAGCTTTCTTT
TRBJ1-6 - TRBV19 - CASSNQAQDNSPLHF TGTGCCAGTAGTAACCAGGCTCAAGATAATTCACCCCTCCACTTT
TRBJ1-2 - TRBV27 - CASSLIAGARYGYTF TGTGCCAGCAGTTTAATTGCGGGGGCGCGCTATGGCTACACCTTC
TRBJ1-2 - TRBV11-3 - CASSFNNYGYTF TGTGCCAGCAGCTTCAATAACTATGGCTACACCTTC
TRBJ1-5 - TRBV6-1 TRBD1 CASSDAGGAGQPQHF TGTGCCAGCAGTGACGCAGGGGGCGCGGGGCAGCCCCAGCATTTT
TRBJ1-1 - TRBV5-1 TRBD1 CASSLHRGAGTEAFF TGCGCCAGCAGCTTGCACAGGGGAGCGGGCACTGAAGCTTTCTTT
TRBJ2-5 - TRBV9 - CASSGGTVGETQYF TGTGCCAGCAGCGGCGGGACAGTCGGGGAGACCCAGTACTTC
TRBJ2-3 - TRBV28 - CASSLFQTSTDTQYF TGTGCCAGCAGTTTATTCCAGACTAGCACAGATACGCAGTATTTT
TRBJ2-5 - TRBV27 - CASSFIGGGVSETQYF TGTGCCAGCAGTTTTATCGGAGGAGGAGTTAGTGAGACCCAGTACTTC
TRBJ2-5 - TRBV19 - CASSMSGGQETQYF TGTGCCAGTAGTATGAGTGGCGGACAAGAGACCCAGTACTTC
TRBJ1-3 - TRBV7-9 - CASSPTGSGNTIYF TGTGCCAGCAGCCCAACAGGGTCTGGAAACACCATATATTTT
TRBJ2-1 - TRBV2 TRBD2 CASTAGIPYNEQFF TGTGCCAGCACAGCGGGGATTCCCTACAATGAGCAGTTCTTC
TRBJ2-5 few TRBV28 - CASSPGETGLGETQYF TGTGCCAGCAGTCCTGGGGAGACGGGTTTAGGAGAGACCCAGTACTTC
TRBJ1-3 - TRBV9 TRBD1 CASSAKPTGTGEGNTIYF TGTGCCAGCAGCGCCAAACCAACCGGGACAGGGGAAGGAAACACCATATATTTT
TRBJ2-1 - TRBV6-5 TRBD1 CASSPPGQGGNEQFF TGTGCCAGCAGTCCTCCGGGACAGGGTGGCAATGAGCAGTTCTTC
TRBJ1-1 - TRBV5-1 TRBD1 CASSPGYRGMNTEAFF TGCGCCAGCAGCCCGGGCTACAGGGGTATGAACACTGAAGCTTTCTTT
TRBJ2-5 - TRBV11-2 - CASGSRAQETQYF TGTGCCAGCGGTTCTAGAGCCCAAGAGACCCAGTACTTC
TRBJ2-7 - TRBV2 - CASSEGRGFYEQYF TGTGCCAGCAGTGAAGGTCGCGGATTCTACGAGCAGTACTTC
TRBJ1-2 - TRBV10-3 TRBD1 CAISESGDRTNYGYTF TGTGCCATCAGTGAGTCGGGGGACAGGACTAACTATGGCTACACCTTC
TRBJ2-7 - TRBV5-1 - CASSPGVLSSYEQYF TGCGCCAGCAGCCCAGGGGTCCTGAGCTCCTACGAGCAGTACTTC
TRBJ1-2 once TRBV5-1 TRBD1 CASSLGHRGNGGYTF TGCGCCAGCAGCTTGGGGCACAGGGGGAATGGGGGCTACACCTTC
TRBJ1-1 few TRBV6-5 - CASSPRGATEAFF TGTGCCAGCAGTCCCCGAGGAGCCACTGAAGCTTTCTTT
TRBJ1-1 - TRBV2 TRBD1 CASAGQGVLTEAFF TGTGCCAGCGCGGGACAGGGAGTTCTCACTGAAGCTTTCTTT
TRBJ2-3 - TRBV30 TRBD2 CAWSRGVPDTQYF TGTGCCTGGAGCCGGGGGGTCCCAGATACGCAGTATTTT
TRBJ2-2 few TRBV5-1 - CASSYGQKTGELFF TGCGCCAGCAGCTATGGACAGAAGACCGGGGAGCTGTTTTTT
TRBJ1-4 few TRBV7-8 - CASSLAGDEKLFF TGTGCCAGCAGCTTAGCGGGCGATGAAAAACTGTTTTTT
TRBJ1-5 - TRBV6-1 - CASSGEAGLNQPQHF TGTGCCAGCAGTGGGGAAGCAGGACTCAATCAGCCCCAGCATTTT
TRBJ2-7 - TRBV10-3 TRBD2 CAIQAGDSYEQYF TGTGCCATCCAAGCGGGGGACTCCTACGAGCAGTACTTC
TRBJ2-3 once TRBV18 TRBD2 CASSPIMGLAGGPPTDTQYF TGTGCCAGCTCACCGATAATGGGACTAGCGGGGGGCCCTCCCACAGATACGCAGTATTTT
TRBJ1-1 few TRBV6-5 - CASRDSYTEAFF TGTGCCAGCCGGGATTCCTACACTGAAGCTTTCTTT
TRBJ1-1 few TRBV7-9 - CASSPFGGNTEAFF TGTGCCAGCAGCCCTTTCGGTGGGAACACTGAAGCTTTCTTT
TRBJ2-3 once TRBV29-1 TRBD2 CSVLAGGSTDTQYF TGCAGCGTTTTAGCGGGGGGAAGCACAGATACGCAGTATTTT
TRBJ2-7 - TRBV5-4 - CASSKGQGRNEQYF TGTGCCAGCAGCAAAGGGCAGGGCAGGAACGAGCAGTACTTC
TRBJ2-5 - TRBV6-5 TRBD2 CASHSGQTQYF TGTGCCAGCCATAGCGGGCAGACCCAGTACTTC
TRBJ1-1 - TRBV27 - CASSTTAWNTEAFF TGTGCCAGCAGTACTACGGCGTGGAACACTGAAGCTTTCTTT
TRBJ2-3 - TRBV7-2 - CASSSLPSVWSPTDTQYF TGTGCCAGCAGCTCCCTTCCCTCTGTTTGGAGTCCCACAGATACGCAGTATTTT
TRBJ1-1 - TRBV7-9 - CASSLVGGGGSTEAFF TGTGCCAGCAGCTTAGTTGGGGGGGGCGGTTCCACTGAAGCTTTCTTT
TRBJ2-7 - TRBV7-2 TRBD1 CASSPLTGGAYEQYF TGTGCCAGCAGCCCGTTGACAGGGGGCGCGTACGAGCAGTACTTC
TRBJ1-3 - TRBV2 - CASSGFTEATSGNTIYF TGTGCCAGCAGTGGCTTCACCGAAGCGACCTCTGGAAACACCATATATTTT
TRBJ2-1 - TRBV11-2 - CASSPPGRFPNEQFF TGTGCCAGCAGCCCCCCTGGCCGCTTCCCCAATGAGCAGTTCTTC
TRBJ1-2 - TRBV7-6 TRBD1 CASSLESQGVNYGYTF TGTGCCAGCAGCTTAGAGTCACAGGGGGTAAACTATGGCTACACCTTC